Here is one T cell receptor beta chain with its context. Its antigen is not known. The data are from a study of T cell responses to AZD1222 COVID-19 vaccine. Whole-study findings and limits: Spike-spanning, vaccine-associated CD4 TCRs were dominant at 160-218 and 743-854. Females made up more of the donors, who were largely white British, and clonal diversity may have come out too low. Sampled repertoires all dated from after the peak T cell response.

Using immunoSEQ multiplex PCR, the repertoire was profiled, and TCRdb retains in-frame clones only, with some absent. The data hold 68,000 or so clones, with around 80% observed a single time. This CDR3 region has 15 residues. Germline V lookup: CDR1 LGHDT, CDR2 YNNKEL (reference sequence). V lost 4 bases and J 3 bases, leaving 14 bases between the germline ends. This specimen consisted of peripheral blood, obtained on day 0 of AZD1222 vaccination. The chain joins TRBV3-1 (or the pseudogene TRBV3-2) to TRBJ2-3; D unclear. The origin of this receptor is an adult in good health. CDR3: CASSRPMAATDTQYF. CDR3 DNA: TGTGCCAGCAGCCGACCGATGGCAGCAACAGATACGCAGTATTTT.